This entry features one TCR beta chain sequence. Its antigen is unidentified. The sample holds other DNA sequences that translate to the same CDR3. The record originates from a study of siplizumab effects on memory and regulatory T cells. Study outcomes and limitations: Siplizumab significantly decreased alloreactive sequences from unstimulated CD4+ memory cells. Of the alloreactive clones, only a minor fraction mapped to unstimulated subsets. Controls had approximately 27% Treg-derived mappable alloreactive CD4+ clones on average, versus approximately 70% with siplizumab. Proliferating Tregs from siplizumab cultures lacked functional confirmation of suppression.

Profiling relied on immunoSEQ multiplex PCR, and the TCRdb table lists in-frame clones only, not all of them. The table lists 90,000 to 110,000 clones, around 90% of them singletons. The TCR was taken from a human donor in good health. Sequencing was performed on Tregs sorted from blood.

This CDR3 is CASSLEYEQYF. The CDR3 DNA reads as TGCGCCAGCAGCTTGGAGTACGAGCAGTACTTC. V and J are TRBV5-1 and TRBJ2-7; no clear D gene. Germline CDR1 reads SGHRS; CDR2 reads YFSETQ. CDR3 size: 11 residues. Trimming took 0 bases from V and 4 from J, leaving 2 bases between them.